Below, 12 T cell receptor beta chains from the same sample are listed, as sequenced in a study of tumor-infiltrating lymphocytes in localized non-small cell lung cancer. Generated by immunoSEQ multiplex PCR, the TCRdb table keeps only in-frame clones and is missing some. The top ten hold 7.5% to 10% of the sample, which has about 7,100 clones, around 82% seen once. Sequencing used lung tumor tissue. These receptors all come from a human donor with non-small cell lung cancer.

This clone was counted once. The CDR3 DNA reads TGTGCCAGCAGCCTCAACTATGGCTACACCTTC. It translates to CASSLNYGYTF. The gene calls are TRBV7-9 and TRBJ1-2; D gene uncertain. Germline CDR1 reads SEHNR; CDR2 reads FQNEAQ (reference sequence). Trimming removed 5 bases at V and 2 bases at J, with 3 bases between. CDR3 length: 11 amino acids.

The chain uses TRBV5-5 and TRBJ2-1; D is possibly TRBD2 (5 bases). The V gene lost 4 bases and the J gene lost 4 bases, with 12 bases spanning the gap. The CDR3 has 14 residues. Germline CDR1 reads SGHKS; CDR2 reads YYEKEE (reference sequence). The CDR3 region is CASSGPGRYNEQFF. The CDR3 bases are TGTGCCAGCAGCGGGCCGGGAAGGTACAATGAGCAGTTCTTC.

The genes are TRBV7-3 and TRBJ1-2; possibly TRBD1 for D (6 bases). CDR1 is SGHTA, CDR2 FQGTGA, per germline. Trimming cost V 3 bases and J 7 bases, with 21 bases left between them. The CDR3 extends over 16 amino acids. CDR3 coding DNA: TGTGCCAGCAGCTTGGACGGGGACATTGTGAATGGTGGCTACACCTTC. Amino acid sequence: CASSLDGDIVNGGYTF. The full variable domain, in which reference TRBV7-3 and TRBJ1-2 provide the parts outside the CDR3, is GAGVSQTPSNKVTEKGKYVELRCDPISGHTALYWYRQSLGQGPEFLIYFQGTGAADDSGLPNDRFFAVRPEGSVSTLKIQRTERGDSAVYLCASSLDGDIVNGGYTFGSGTRLTVV.

V and J are TRBV27 and TRBJ2-1; 8 bases match TRBD2. CDR3 length equals 15 residues. Germline values: CDR1 MNHEY, CDR2 SMNVEV (reference sequence). J gave up 7 bases and V 5 bases, and 10 bases lay outside the gene matches. The CDR3 protein is CASSGGAAGENEQFF. CDR3 coding DNA: TGTGCCAGCAGTGGGGGGGCAGCGGGAGAAAATGAGCAGTTCTTC.

This chain links TRBV18 with TRBJ2-1, with a tentative D call TRBD1 (5 bases). Per the germline V gene, CDR1 is KGHSH and CDR2 is LQKENI. The CDR3 extends over 13 amino acids. V was pared by 3 bases and J by 12 bases, with 15 bases between. CDR3 DNA: TGTGCCAGCTCACCGCAGGGCCCACAAGGGCAGTTCTTC. Its protein product is CASSPQGPQGQFF.

This clone was detected only a few times. The rearrangement links TRBV27 to TRBJ2-1; 9 nucleotides agree with TRBD2. V shed 1 base, J shed 2 bases, and the junction held 6 bases outside the gene matches. The CDR3 has 17 amino acids. Germline CDR1 and CDR2: MNHEY and SMNVEV (reference sequence). The CDR3 DNA follows: TGTGCCAGCAGTTTATTCTGGTTAGCGGGAGCCTACAATGAGCAGTTCTTC. Translating it yields CASSLFWLAGAYNEQFF.

The V and J genes are TRBV19 and TRBJ2-7, with 7 bases aligning to TRBD2. The CDR3 length is 15 residues. Germline lookup yields CDR1 LNHDA and CDR2 SQIVND (reference sequence). Trimming removed 4 bases from V and 2 bases from J; junction bases left unmatched: 8. The CDR3: CASSTQPSGPYEQYF. The CDR3 region has the DNA TGTGCCAGTAGTACCCAACCTAGCGGACCCTACGAGCAGTACTTC.

In this sample, this clone turned up a few times. This rearrangement joins TRBV27 to TRBJ2-7; D is perhaps TRBD2 (6 bases). The V end was cut by 3 bases, the J end by 4 bases, with 13 bases between. Germline V gene sequence: CDR1 MNHEY, CDR2 SMNVEV (reference sequence). The CDR3 has 14 amino acids. The CDR3 protein is CASSFTGDTYEQYF. The DNA for the CDR3 is TGTGCCAGCAGTTTCACGGGAGACACTTACGAGCAGTACTTC.

This clone was seen once. V gene TRBV6-5 combines with J gene TRBJ2-7; D is tentatively TRBD1 or TRBD2 (5 bases each). V was shortened by 6 bases and J by 0 bases, with 6 bases between the two germline ends. This CDR3 is 12 amino acids long. Germline CDR1 and CDR2: MNHEY and SVGAGI. CDR3: CASRGTSYEQYF. The CDR3 nucleotides read TGTGCCAGCAGGGGGACCTCCTACGAGCAGTACTTC.

The gene calls are TRBV18 and TRBJ2-5; D is undetermined. CDR1 is KGHSH and CDR2 is LQKENI in the germline V gene. The V gene lost 3 bases and the J gene lost 3 bases, with 11 bases spanning the gap. The CDR3 sequence is 14 residues long. The CDR3 DNA sequence: TGTGCCAGCTCACCCCTCACAGATGAAGAGACCCAGTACTTC. Protein: CASSPLTDEETQYF. The entire variable domain, with the rest obtained from reference TRBV18 and TRBJ2-5, is as follows: NAGVMQNPRHLVRRRGQEARLRCSPMKGHSHVYWYRQLPEEGLKFMVYLQKENIIDESGMPKERFSAEFPKEGPSILRIQQVVRGDSAAYFCASSPLTDEETQYFGPGTRLLVL.

This clone has only a few counts. This CDR3 reads CASQVTGGPTLEQYF. The CDR3 nucleotides are TGCGCCAGCCAAGTCACGGGAGGCCCTACCCTCGAGCAGTACTTC. V and J are TRBV10-2 and TRBJ2-7; 7 bases agree with TRBD2. The germline CDR1 and CDR2 sequences are WSHSY and SAAADI. Trimming took 8 bases from V and 6 from J; bases not matched to a gene: 16. CDR3 length: 15 residues.

The chain couples TRBV7-9 to TRBJ2-2; weak D call: TRBD2 (6 bases). Germline assignment: CDR1 SEHNR and CDR2 FQNEAQ (reference sequence). The CDR3 has 15 residues. Trimming shortened V by 5 bases and J by 5 bases, and 15 bases separated the two germline ends. CDR3 bases: TGTGCCAGCAGCCTAGGCAGTGGGAGGACCGGGGAGCTGTTTTTT. This encodes CASSLGSGRTGELFF.